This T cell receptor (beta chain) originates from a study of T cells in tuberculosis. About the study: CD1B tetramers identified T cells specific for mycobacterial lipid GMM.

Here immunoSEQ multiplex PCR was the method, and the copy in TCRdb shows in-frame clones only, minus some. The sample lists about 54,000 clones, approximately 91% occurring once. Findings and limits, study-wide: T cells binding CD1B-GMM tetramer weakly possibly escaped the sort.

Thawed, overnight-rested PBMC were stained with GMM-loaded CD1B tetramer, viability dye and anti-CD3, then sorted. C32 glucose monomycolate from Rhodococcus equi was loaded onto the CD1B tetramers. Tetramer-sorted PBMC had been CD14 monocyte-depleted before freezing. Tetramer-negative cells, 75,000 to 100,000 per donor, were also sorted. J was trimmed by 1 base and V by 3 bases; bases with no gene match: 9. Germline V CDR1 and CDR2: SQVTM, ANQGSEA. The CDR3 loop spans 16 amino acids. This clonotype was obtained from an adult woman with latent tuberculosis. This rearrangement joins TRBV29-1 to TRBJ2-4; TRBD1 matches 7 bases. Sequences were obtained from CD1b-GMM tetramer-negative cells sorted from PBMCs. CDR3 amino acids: CSVELTGSVAKNIQYF. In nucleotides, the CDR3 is TGCAGCGTTGAGTTGACAGGGTCTGTGGCCAAAAACATTCAGTACTTC.